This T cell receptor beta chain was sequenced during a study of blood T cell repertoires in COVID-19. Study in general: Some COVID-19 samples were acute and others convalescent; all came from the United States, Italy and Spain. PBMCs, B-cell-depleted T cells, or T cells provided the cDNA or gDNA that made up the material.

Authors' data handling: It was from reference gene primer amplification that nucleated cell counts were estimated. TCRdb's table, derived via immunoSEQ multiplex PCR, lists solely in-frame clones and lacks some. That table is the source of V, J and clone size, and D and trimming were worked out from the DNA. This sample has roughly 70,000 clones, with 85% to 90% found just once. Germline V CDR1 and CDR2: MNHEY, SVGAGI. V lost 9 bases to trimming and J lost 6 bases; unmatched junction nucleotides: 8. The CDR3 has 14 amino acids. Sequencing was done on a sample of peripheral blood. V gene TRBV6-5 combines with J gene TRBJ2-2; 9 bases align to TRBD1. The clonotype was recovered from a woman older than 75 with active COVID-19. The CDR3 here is CASSGTGIPGELFF. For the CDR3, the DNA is TGTGCCAGTTCCGGGACAGGGATTCCCGGGGAGCTGTTTTTT.